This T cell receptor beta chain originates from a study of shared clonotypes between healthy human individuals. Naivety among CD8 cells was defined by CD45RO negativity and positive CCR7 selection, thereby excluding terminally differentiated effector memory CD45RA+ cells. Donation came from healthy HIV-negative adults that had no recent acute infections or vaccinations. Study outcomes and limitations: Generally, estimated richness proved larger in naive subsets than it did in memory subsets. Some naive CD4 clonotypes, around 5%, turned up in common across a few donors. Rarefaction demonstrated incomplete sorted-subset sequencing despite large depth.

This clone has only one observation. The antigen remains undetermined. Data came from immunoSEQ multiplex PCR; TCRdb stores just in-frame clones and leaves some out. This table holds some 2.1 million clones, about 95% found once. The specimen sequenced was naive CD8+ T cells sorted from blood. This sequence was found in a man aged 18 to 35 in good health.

CDR3: CASKGLPVTGELFF. Here the CDR3 DNA reads TGTGCCAGCAAGGGGCTACCCGTCACCGGGGAGCTGTTTTTT. The rearrangement uses TRBV28 and TRBJ2-2; weak D call: TRBD1 (5 bases). Per germline, CDR1 MDHEN and CDR2 SYDVKM. V lost 7 bases to trimming and J lost 4 bases, with 13 bases between them. There are 14 residues in the CDR3.